This T cell receptor beta chain was found in a study of human T cells and chemical hapten exposure. Germline CDR1 reads ENHRY; CDR2 reads SYGVKD. V lost 2 bases and J 12 bases, leaving 11 bases between the germline ends. The CDR3 runs to 12 residues. As for time point: patch test 3, about 24 weeks after DPC sensitization. Specified treatment: therapeutic diphenylcyclopropenone sensitization with weekly scalp DPC. TCRdb reanalysed the RACE reads using MiXCR and keeps one entry per CDR3 protein. Of 180,000 or so distinct CDR3 sequences listed, about 22% are singletons. The source was whole blood, collected in connection with sensitization to the hapten diphenylcyclopropenone (DPC). This clonotype originated in a woman aged 35 to 49 with alopecia areata. Some clones in this sample may be carry-over from other donors' samples. This chain links TRBV10-3 with TRBJ2-1; D gene unclear. The chain's CDR3 is CAISELYSPQFF. CDR3 nucleotides: TGTGCCATCAGTGAGCTGTACAGCCCGCAGTTCTTC.